This entry lists 23 T cell receptor beta chains sequenced from one sample in a study of identical twins. Via MiXCR, TCRdb re-called the 5' RACE reads, giving one row per CDR3 protein. The table lists more than 650,000 distinct CDR3 sequences, 5.5% to 7.5% of them singletons. Sequencing was carried out using naive T cells sorted from blood. The receptor set was obtained from a man between 18 and 35 years old in good health.

This clonotype was seen at least ten times. The genes are TRBV28 and TRBJ2-7; weak D call: TRBD2 (5 bases). The CDR3 contains 14 residues. Germline-derived CDR1 and CDR2 are MDHEN and SYDVKM. The germline V and J ends were trimmed by 7 bases and 0 bases, with 13 bases remaining between them. The CDR3 coding sequence is TGTGCCAGCACCGGTCTAGCTATCTCCTACGAGCAGTACTTC. Translated: CASTGLAISYEQYF.

This clonotype has at least ten counts. The chain employs TRBV29-1 and TRBJ2-3, with D perhaps assigned TRBD1 or TRBD2 (6 bases each). V shed 0 bases and J shed 2 bases, with 12 bases lying between them. The CDR3 spans 15 residues. Germline V gene data show CDR1 as SQVTM and CDR2 as ANQGSEA. The CDR3 reads CSVEDFGGYTDTQYF. The CDR3 DNA reads TGCAGCGTTGAAGATTTCGGGGGCTACACAGATACGCAGTATTTT.

The sample holds many counts of this clonotype. V and J are TRBV6-2 or TRBV6-3 and TRBJ2-5; D call uncertain. V dropped 0 bases and J dropped 2 bases, with 7 bases sitting between them. Germline CDR1 reads MNHEY; CDR2 reads SVGEGT. The CDR3 loop spans 14 amino acids. The chain's CDR3 is CASSYSMQQETQYF. The CDR3 nucleotides read TGTGCCAGCAGTTACTCGATGCAGCAAGAGACCCAGTACTTC.

The sample holds a few counts of this clonotype. V is TRBV7-3 and J is TRBJ2-7; maybe TRBD2 (5 bases). V lost 5 bases to trimming and J lost 5 bases, with 13 bases between them. Germline V CDR1 and CDR2: SGHTA, FQGTGA. CDR3 length equals 13 residues. The CDR3 here is CASSPSVSDEQYF. Written as DNA, the CDR3 is TGTGCCAGCAGCCCCTCCGTTAGCGACGAGCAGTACTTC.

The genes are TRBV5-1 and TRBJ1-1; maybe TRBD1 (5 bases). This CDR3 contains 16 residues. V was pared by 3 bases and J by 0 bases, with 15 bases between. Germline V gene data show CDR1 as SGHRS and CDR2 as YFSETQ. In nucleotides, the CDR3 is TGCGCCAGCAGCTCCTTGGCGGGGGGGATGAACACTGAAGCTTTCTTT. Its protein product is CASSSLAGGMNTEAFF.

This clonotype was found many times. CDR3 coding DNA: TGTGCCACCGTGGCAGGGGGCCACTTGAACACTGAAGCTTTCTTT. The encoded protein is CATVAGGHLNTEAFF. V and J are TRBV10-3 and TRBJ1-1, with 8 nucleotides matching TRBD1. The germline CDR1 and CDR2 sequences are ENHRY and SYGVKD. The V gene end was trimmed by 10 bases and the J gene end by 0 bases; junction bases not matched to a gene: 10. The CDR3 runs 15 residues.

This clonotype was observed a few times. The chain joins TRBV24-1 to TRBJ2-2; 10 bases are shared with TRBD1. The V gene end was trimmed by 5 bases and the J gene end by 7 bases; junction bases not matched to a gene: 6. This CDR3 contains 15 residues. Germline CDR1 KGHDR, CDR2 SFDVKD. The CDR3 reads CATSAKTGGHGELFF. The CDR3 DNA reads as TGTGCCACCAGTGCCAAGACAGGGGGCCACGGGGAGCTGTTTTTT.

This clonotype has only a few counts. This chain connects TRBV27 to TRBJ1-5, with a possible D match to TRBD1 (5 bases). CDR1 MNHEY and CDR2 SMNVEV come from the germline V gene (reference sequence). CDR3 length: 15 residues. The ends were cut back, 2 bases at V and 6 bases at J, with 14 bases in the middle. This chain's CDR3 is CASSLSGQGTQPQHF. DNA of the CDR3: TGTGCCAGCAGTTTAAGCGGGCAGGGCACTCAGCCCCAGCATTTT.

This clonotype was seen repeatedly, ten times or more. This chain connects TRBV29-1 to TRBJ2-3; D is perhaps TRBD2 (5 bases). V dropped 5 bases and J dropped 5 bases, with 14 bases sitting between them. Germline V gene data show CDR1 as SQVTM and CDR2 as ANQGSEA. The length of the CDR3 is 13 residues. In DNA form, the CDR3 reads TGCAGCGTTAGCGGATCCGAGAAAGATACGCAGTATTTT. Amino acid sequence: CSVSGSEKDTQYF.

This clonotype occurred many times. In DNA, the CDR3 is TGCAGTGCCAAACCAGCGGGAACCGACCCAGATACGCAGTATTTT. It codes for CSAKPAGTDPDTQYF. The V and J genes are TRBV20-1 and TRBJ2-3; 7 nucleotides agree with TRBD2. CDR3 length equals 15 residues. The germline V gene encodes CDR1 DFQATT and CDR2 SNEGSKA (reference sequence). V shed 6 bases and J 4 bases; nucleotides not matched to a gene: 13.

The J gene is TRBJ2-7, the V gene TRBV20-1, with D possibly TRBD2 on 5 matching bases. The CDR3 is 13 amino acids. Trimming removed 6 bases at V and 3 bases at J, with 15 bases between. CDR1 is DFQATT, CDR2 SNEGSKA, per germline (reference sequence). The CDR3 region is CSAKLRRGYEQYV. CDR3 coding DNA: TGCAGTGCCAAGTTGAGACGGGGCTACGAGCAGTACGTC.

The rearrangement uses TRBV9 and TRBJ2-1; 8 nucleotides agree with TRBD2. The germline V gene encodes CDR1 SGDLS and CDR2 YYNGEE. This CDR3 spans 15 amino acids. V dropped 0 bases and J dropped 8; count of bases not matched to a gene: 7. The CDR3 reads CASSVGAGAGDEQFF. CDR3 bases: TGTGCCAGCAGCGTAGGAGCGGGAGCAGGCGATGAGCAGTTCTTC.

This clonotype was detected only a few times. The chain employs TRBV19 and TRBJ1-1; unclear D gene. This CDR3 has 16 amino acids. Trimming left V 5 bases short and J 3 bases short, with 19 bases between. Germline CDR1 and CDR2: LNHDA and SQIVND (reference sequence). The CDR3 bases are TGTGCCAGTAGTCGCTACAGCACAAGTGGGGACACTGAAGCTTTCTTT. Protein sequence: CASSRYSTSGDTEAFF. Variable domain in full (rest from reference TRBV19 and TRBJ1-1): DGGITQSPKYLFRKEGQNVTLSCEQNLNHDAMYWYRQDPGQGLRLIYYSQIVNDFQKGDIAEGYSVSREKKESFPLTVTSAQKNPTAFYLCASSRYSTSGDTEAFFGQGTRLTVV.

This clonotype has a handful of counts. This chain links TRBV11-1 with TRBJ2-4; 10 nucleotides agree with TRBD2. V lost 5 bases to trimming and J lost 0 bases; unmatched junction nucleotides: 16. Germline V gives CDR1 SGHAT, CDR2 FQDESV (reference sequence). CDR3 size: 20 residues. For the CDR3, the DNA is TGTGCCAGCAGCCCCGGCCGGAGTACTAGCGGGACTCTAGCCAAAAACATTCAGTACTTC. Protein: CASSPGRSTSGTLAKNIQYF. The full variable domain, with the rest looked up from reference TRBV11-1 and TRBJ2-4, is EAEVAQSPRYKITEKSQAVAFWCDPISGHATLYWYRQILGQGPELLVQFQDESVVDDSQLPKDRFSAERLKGVDSTLKIQPAELGDSAMYLCASSPGRSTSGTLAKNIQYFGAGTRLSVL.

This clonotype occurred many times. The chain has TRBV5-1 and TRBJ2-1; TRBD1 agrees at 11 bases. The V and J ends lost 2 bases and 0 bases, in that order; junction bases with no gene match: 1. There are 16 residues in the CDR3. Per germline, CDR1 SGHRS and CDR2 YFSETQ. The CDR3 DNA reads as TGCGCCAGCAGCTTCGGGACAGGGGGCTCCTACAATGAGCAGTTCTTC. Residues: CASSFGTGGSYNEQFF. The full variable domain, rest sourced from reference TRBV5-1 and TRBJ2-1, is KAGVTQTPRYLIKTRGQQVTLSCSPISGHRSVSWYQQTPGQGLQFLFEYFSETQRNKGNFPGRFSGRQFSNSRSEMNVSTLELGDSALYLCASSFGTGGSYNEQFFGPGTRLTVL.

This chain uses TRBV7-9 with TRBJ2-1; TRBD1 agrees at 8 bases. Germline V gives CDR1 SEHNR, CDR2 FQNEAQ (reference sequence). The CDR3 has 13 residues. V trimming: 3 bases; J trimming: 8 bases; junction bases outside the gene matches: 3. CDR3 sequence (DNA): TGTGCCAGCAGCTTCGGACAGGGTCATGAGCAGTTCTTC. The encoded protein is CASSFGQGHEQFF.

The gene calls are TRBV20-1 and TRBJ2-7, with 8 bases aligning to TRBD2. The CDR3 has 14 amino acids. Trimming took 3 bases from V and 5 from J; bases not matched to a gene: 9. Germline V gene sequence: CDR1 DFQATT, CDR2 SNEGSKA (reference sequence). DNA for the CDR3: TGCAGTGCTAGCAACTCCGGGACTAGGAACGAGCAGTACTTC. Protein: CSASNSGTRNEQYF.

This clonotype was counted between two and nine times. V gene TRBV4-3 combines with J gene TRBJ1-6; D gene uncertain. Germline V gene sequence: CDR1 LGHNA, CDR2 YSLEER. Deletions cut 0 bases from V and 5 bases from J, with 5 bases between. The CDR3 contains 14 residues. CDR3 nucleotide sequence: TGCGCCAGCAGCCAAGATTACAATAATTCACCCCTCCACTTT. Its protein is CASSQDYNNSPLHF.

Regarding this clonotype: It may be a read error: a sequence one base away is much more abundant. The CDR3 does not end in the conserved phenylalanine or tryptophan, so this is likely a read error. V gene TRBV29-1 combines with J gene TRBJ1-1; D is unresolved. Looked up from germline, CDR1 is SQVTM and CDR2 is ANQGSEA. This CDR3 contains 14 residues. The V gene lost 5 bases and the J gene lost 1 base, with 14 bases spanning the gap. CDR3 loop: CSVPKHKPNTEAFY. The CDR3 DNA is TGCAGCGTTCCCAAGCACAAACCGAACACTGAAGCTTTCTAT.

This clonotype was picked up a small number of times. The chain combines TRBV7-6 with TRBJ1-4, with D perhaps TRBD1 (5 bases). The germline V gene has CDR1 SGHVS and CDR2 FNYEAQ. The CDR3 is made up of 17 amino acids. V lost 0 bases and J lost 3, with 14 bases in between. CDR3 nucleotide sequence: TGTGCCAGCAGCTTAGCGGGGACTGCGCAACCTAATGAAAAACTGTTTTTT. It translates to CASSLAGTAQPNEKLFF.

The gene calls are TRBV6-2 or TRBV6-3 and TRBJ1-1; TRBD1 might be the D (6 bases). The V gene's germline CDR1 is MNHEY and CDR2 SVGEGT. V was pared by 3 bases and J by 5 bases, with 10 bases between. The CDR3 consists of 13 residues. The CDR3 is CASSYFGQTEAFF. The CDR3 region has the DNA TGTGCCAGCAGTTATTTTGGACAGACTGAAGCTTTCTTT.

This clonotype was counted many times. The chain is built from TRBV5-1 and TRBJ2-3; unclear D gene. This CDR3 contains 14 residues. The V gene lost 3 bases and the J gene lost 0 bases, with 8 bases spanning the gap. Germline V lookup: CDR1 SGHRS, CDR2 YFSETQ. DNA for the CDR3: TGCGCCAGCAGCTCGGAGACTAGCACAGATACGCAGTATTTT. Protein: CASSSETSTDTQYF.

This clonotype was counted at least ten times. The gene calls are TRBV20-1 and TRBJ2-3, with TRBD2 matching 9 bases. After removal of 5 bases from V and 4 bases from J, the junction contained 10 bases not matched to a gene. Germline assignment: CDR1 DFQATT and CDR2 SNEGSKA (reference sequence). CDR3 size: 15 residues. The CDR3 coding sequence is TGCAGTGCTTCAAAATGGACTAGCGTCGCAGATACGCAGTATTTT. Amino acids: CSASKWTSVADTQYF.